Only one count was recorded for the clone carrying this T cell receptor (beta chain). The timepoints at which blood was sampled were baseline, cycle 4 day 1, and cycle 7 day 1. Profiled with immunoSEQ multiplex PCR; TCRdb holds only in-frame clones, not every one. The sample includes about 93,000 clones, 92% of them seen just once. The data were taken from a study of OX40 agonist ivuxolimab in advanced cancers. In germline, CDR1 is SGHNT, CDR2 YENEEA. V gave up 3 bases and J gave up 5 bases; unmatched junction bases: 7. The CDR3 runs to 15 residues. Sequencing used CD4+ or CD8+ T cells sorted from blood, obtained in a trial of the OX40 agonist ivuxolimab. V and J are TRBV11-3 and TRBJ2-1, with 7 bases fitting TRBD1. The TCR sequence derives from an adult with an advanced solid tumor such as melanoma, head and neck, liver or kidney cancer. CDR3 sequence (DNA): TGTGCCAGCAGCTTGAGGGGGCTGATAAACAATGAGCAGTTCTTC. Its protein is CASSLRGLINNEQFF.